The 11 T cell receptor beta chains below come from one sample, sequenced in a study of T-cell reconstitution after alpha-beta-depleted transplantation in children. Unique molecular identifiers tagged the TCRbeta library. TCRdb passed the PCR reads through MiXCR, listing each CDR3 protein once. The sample lists some 78,000 distinct CDR3 sequences; 11% to 15% were seen once. The source was PBMCs, mostly from graft donor cells, collected 180 days after TCRalphabeta/CD19-depleted stem cell transplant. These receptors were collected from a male patient aged 2-9 years who had a stem cell transplant for acute lymphoblastic leukemia, so the T cells may come from the graft donor.

The V and J genes are TRBV12-3 or TRBV12-4 and TRBJ2-3, with D tentatively TRBD1 (5 bases). The CDR3 is 15 residues long. V was clipped by 5 bases and J by 0 bases, with 12 bases between them. The CDR3 bases are TGTGCCAGCAGTCCTCCCAGGGCTAGCACAGATACGCAGTATTTT. It is translated as CASSPPRASTDTQYF.

This clonotype was detected only a few times. J is TRBJ2-3 and V is TRBV20-1; tentatively, D is TRBD2 (5 bases). The CDR3 spans 13 residues. Germline loops: CDR1 DFQATT, CDR2 SNEGSKA (reference sequence). V was trimmed by 4 bases and J by 1 base, leaving 9 bases between them. The CDR3 DNA is TGCAGTGCTATGACGCGGGGCACAGATACGCAGTATTTT. It codes for CSAMTRGTDTQYF.

The V and J genes are TRBV20-1 and TRBJ1-5, with no clear D. Trimming took off 3 bases at V and 0 bases at J, with 12 bases between the two ends. The CDR3 runs to 15 residues. Germline V gene data show CDR1 as DFQATT and CDR2 as SNEGSKA (reference sequence). DNA of the CDR3: TGCAGTGCTAGGCTCACGTTATATAGCAATCAGCCCCAGCATTTT. It yields the protein CSARLTLYSNQPQHF.

This clonotype occurred a few times. The CDR3 DNA follows: TGTGCCACCAGTGATCCCGCTGGGAGTCAGCCCCAGCATTTT. It yields the protein CATSDPAGSQPQHF. The rearrangement joins TRBV24-1 to TRBJ1-5; no firm D call. Looked up from germline, CDR1 is KGHDR and CDR2 is SFDVKD. The CDR3 is 14 amino acids. The V and J ends lost 3 bases and 6 bases respectively, with 11 bases between them.

There are a few counts of this clonotype. The chain combines TRBV20-1 with TRBJ2-2, with 9 nucleotides matching TRBD2. The germline V gene encodes CDR1 DFQATT and CDR2 SNEGSKA (reference sequence). This CDR3 region has 15 residues. Trimming took 0 bases from V and 5 from J; bases not matched to a gene: 4. The CDR3 DNA sequence: TGCAGTGCTAGAGATGGCGGGGGGGCAACCGGGGAGCTGTTTTTT. Amino acid sequence: CSARDGGGATGELFF.

This clonotype has ten or more counts. The chain has TRBV7-6 and TRBJ2-1; D might be TRBD2 (5 bases). The germline gives CDR1 SGHVS, CDR2 FNYEAQ. CDR3 length: 13 amino acids. Trimming removed 1 base at V and 9 bases at J, with 10 bases between. CDR3 amino acids: CASSLEPSTEQFF. The CDR3 coding sequence is TGTGCCAGCAGCTTAGAACCTAGCACTGAGCAGTTCTTC.

This rearrangement joins TRBV4-1 to TRBJ2-7, with 9 bases identical to TRBD1. The CDR3 runs 16 residues. From germline, CDR1 is MGHRA and CDR2 YSYEKL. V trimming: 5 bases; J trimming: 7 bases; junction bases outside the gene matches: 15. This CDR3 reads CASSKQGQGLGWEQYF. The CDR3 DNA is TGCGCCAGCAGCAAACAGGGACAGGGCCTAGGCTGGGAGCAGTACTTC.

The table lists this clonotype with a few counts. The chain is built from TRBV10-3 and TRBJ1-5, with D tentatively TRBD1 (6 bases). Per the germline V gene, CDR1 is ENHRY and CDR2 is SYGVKD. Trimming took off 2 bases at V and 7 bases at J, with 18 bases between the two ends. The CDR3 sequence is 16 residues long. This CDR3 reads CAISELLGIGGQPQHF. The CDR3 DNA follows: TGTGCCATCAGTGAGCTGTTGGGTATAGGGGGACAGCCCCAGCATTTT.

This clonotype has at least ten counts. This chain uses TRBV20-1 with TRBJ2-7, with a weak D call TRBD1 (6 bases). V was clipped by 0 bases and J by 6 bases, with 12 bases between them. There are 13 residues in the CDR3. The germline V gene has CDR1 DFQATT and CDR2 SNEGSKA (reference sequence). CDR3 in amino acids: CSARDIRGGEQYF. The CDR3 DNA reads TGCAGTGCTAGAGATATTAGAGGGGGCGAGCAGTACTTC.

There are many counts of this clonotype. The chain is built from TRBV5-8 and TRBJ2-7; D is undetermined. The ends were cut back, 6 bases at V and 3 bases at J, with 4 bases in the middle. This CDR3 has 10 amino acids. Germline V gene data show CDR1 as SGHTS and CDR2 as YDEGEE. The CDR3 region has the DNA TGTGCCAGCAACTTCTACGAGCAGTACTTC. The encoded protein is CASNFYEQYF.

This clonotype has a single count. The V gene is TRBV28, the J gene TRBJ1-4; D is perhaps TRBD1 (6 bases). V shed 8 bases and J shed 5 bases, with 15 bases lying between them. CDR1 and CDR2 (germline): MDHEN, SYDVKM. The length of the CDR3 is 14 residues. The CDR3 DNA sequence: TGTGCCAGCTTCCGTGACAGGCTGAATGAAAAACTGTTTTTT. It yields the protein CASFRDRLNEKLFF.